This T cell receptor beta chain was observed in a study of cytomegalovirus exposure and HLA in healthy donors. Vbeta (60) and Jbeta (13) primers were used in the PCR. Method: immunoSEQ multiplex PCR; TCRdb's copy keeps in-frame clones and lacks some. The sample has approximately 98,000 clones, less than 85% seen once. Of note for this clone: Antigen: not known.

Germline V lookup: CDR1 SGDLS, CDR2 YYNGEE. The CDR3 runs 15 residues. V lost 0 bases, J lost 0 bases, and 7 bases lay in between. The study, taken as a whole, reports: The investigators catalogued under 200 TCR beta chains as cytomegalovirus-associated. Reported results showed that the classifier diagnosed cytomegalovirus status with high specificity and sensitivity.

This receptor was obtained from a male donor in good health and CMV-seronegative. This chain uses TRBV9 with TRBJ1-5; no firm D call. Sequencing used PBMCs. In DNA, the CDR3 is TGTGCCAGCAGCGTAGGGAGTGGTAGCAATCAGCCCCAGCATTTT. Translation gives CASSVGSGSNQPQHF.